This T cell receptor (beta chain) derives from a study of vaccination and CD4 T cells after COVID-19. Study in general: Stimulation of cells relied on overlapping spike peptides derived from SARS-CoV-2, HCoV-NL63, HCoV-OC43 and HCoV-229E. Study-wide results and limits: From a median of about 20 to 40, SARS-CoV-2-reactive clonotypes increased, though not significantly. Convalescent patients showed a median about 86% of reactive clones that were seen only post-vaccination.

This CDR3 contains 13 residues. The trim removed 5 bases at V and 8 bases at J, leaving 9 bases unmatched. Germline CDR1 is SGHNT and CDR2 is YYREEE (reference sequence). As regards this clonotype: Its antigen is unidentified.

Sequenced with the Oncomine TCR Beta short-read assay was DNA taken from cultured CD4+ T cells. TCRdb re-called the PCR reads with MiXCR, one entry per CDR3 protein. The sample has 20,000 to 25,000 distinct CDR3 sequences, 45% to 55% seen once. Time point meaning: late sampling 161 to 241 days after vaccination in a few convalescent patients. Treatment defined: approximately 9-day PBMC culture with coronavirus spike peptide pools or control peptides (ViraFEST assay). This sequence originates from a human donor who had recovered from COVID-19. This chain connects TRBV5-4 to TRBJ1-2; the match to TRBD1 covers 7 bases. Source: CD4+ T cells from blood, cultured in vitro, taken about 7 months after SARS-CoV-2 vaccination. Here the CDR3 reads CASSTTGSNGYTF. For the CDR3, the DNA is TGTGCCAGCAGTACGACAGGGTCTAACGGCTACACCTTC. Variable domain in full (rest from reference TRBV5-4 and TRBJ1-2): ETGVTQSPTHLIKTRGQQVTLRCSSQSGHNTVSWYQQALGQGPQFIFQYYREEENGRGNFPPRFSGLQFPNYSSELNVNALELDDSALYLCASSTTGSNGYTFGSGTRLTVV.